The clone carrying this TCR beta chain came up once. Under 3 months was the duration of disease in ophthalmopathy patients, who also had a Clinical Activity Score of at least 3 and a NOSPECS grade of at least 4. Diagnoses were established using clinical symptoms, serum thyroxine and TRAb, thyroid ultrasound and orbital computed tomography. RNA transcripts yielded amplified TCR beta CDR3 regions. RT-PCR in the first round (using the HTBI primer set) targeted the TCR CDR3. TCRdb analysed the multiplex PCR reads with MiXCR anew, one entry per CDR3 protein. The sample records roughly 520,000 distinct CDR3 sequences, approximately 25% being singletons. The ends were cut back, 6 bases at V and 4 bases at J, with 15 bases in the middle. The CDR3 loop spans 14 amino acids. From germline, CDR1 is MDHEN and CDR2 SYDVKM. This entry is derived from a study of T cells in Graves' hyperthyroidism and ophthalmopathy.

Specimen: blood. The rearrangement links TRBV28 to TRBJ1-1; D gene ambiguous. The sequence came from a woman younger than 45 with Graves' ophthalmopathy. The CDR3 sequence: CASSHKPLGTEAFF. The CDR3 DNA is TGTGCCAGCAGCCACAAGCCCCTCGGCACTGAAGCTTTCTTT.